This TCR beta chain was captured by sequencing in a study of cytomegalovirus exposure and HLA in healthy donors. Across the study: Per a later analysis, the approximately 690 first-cohort and 110 or so validation repertoires shared one platform.

This clone was recorded only once. Its cognate antigen is unknown. The trim removed 7 bases at V and 4 bases at J, leaving 9 bases unmatched. The CDR3 length is 14 residues. Germline loops: CDR1 SNHLY, CDR2 FYNNEI. Regarding the study as a whole: In vitro confirmation showed three CMV-associated chains to be CMV antigen specific. The study designated 150 to 200 TCR beta chains cytomegalovirus-associated.

Assay used: immunoSEQ multiplex PCR; TCRdb lists only in-frame clones, some missing. The data hold approximately 280,000 clones, with 88% observed a single time. V and J are TRBV2 and TRBJ2-7, with 8 bases identical to TRBD1. Sequencing was performed on PBMCs. This clonotype was obtained from a woman between 18 and 29 years old in good health and CMV-seronegative. As DNA, the CDR3 is TGTGCCAGCAAATTGACAGGGGCAACATACGAGCAGTACTTC. This codes for CASKLTGATYEQYF.